Below, one TCR beta chain is given with its context. Here immunoSEQ multiplex PCR was the method, and the copy in TCRdb shows in-frame clones only, minus some. The data hold approximately 74,000 clones, with 75% to 95% observed a single time. Excluded were patients having autoimmune disease history or systemic immunosuppression. This sample is drawn from a study of OX40 agonist ivuxolimab in advanced cancers. Germline CDR1 and CDR2: SGHNT and YENEEA. This CDR3 has 15 amino acids. V dropped 4 bases and J dropped 2; count of bases not matched to a gene: 2. This clonotype was obtained from an adult with an advanced solid tumor such as melanoma, head and neck, liver or kidney cancer. The sample here was CD4+ or CD8+ T cells sorted from blood, taken in a trial of the OX40 agonist ivuxolimab. The rearrangement joins TRBV11-3 to TRBJ2-3, with TRBD2 matching over 11 bases. The CDR3 is CASSSGLAVTDTQYF. As DNA, the CDR3 is TGTGCCAGCAGCTCGGGACTAGCGGTCACAGATACGCAGTATTTT. The full variable domain, with the rest looked up from reference TRBV11-3 and TRBJ2-3, is EAGVVQSPRYKIIEKKQPVAFWCNPISGHNTLYWYLQNLGQGPELLIRYENEEAVDDSQLPKDRFSAERLKGVDSTLKIQPAELGDSAVYLCASSSGLAVTDTQYFGPGTRLTVL.